This T cell receptor beta chain was identified during a study of response to subunit inactivated influenza vaccine. Study-wide points: Authors suggested each seasonal influenza vaccination recruits few new T cells.

The trim removed 1 base at V and 4 bases at J, leaving 6 bases unmatched. The CDR3 consists of 16 residues. MiXCR, applied by TCRdb to the RT-PCR reads, yields one record per CDR3 protein. The sample records approximately 700,000 distinct CDR3 sequences, less than 20% being singletons. As concerns this clonotype: Its antigen is as yet unknown.

The specimen comprised PBMCs from blood, sampled approximately 12 days after vaccination. V gene TRBV23-1 combines with J gene TRBJ2-7; 11 nucleotides line up with TRBD2. TRBV23-1 counts as an open reading frame of uncertain function. This clonotype originated in a man aged 50 or older who received an inactivated influenza vaccine. The CDR3 sequence: CASSQLTSGILYEQYF. Written as DNA, the CDR3 is TGCGCCAGCAGTCAATTGACTAGCGGGATTTTGTACGAGCAGTACTTC.